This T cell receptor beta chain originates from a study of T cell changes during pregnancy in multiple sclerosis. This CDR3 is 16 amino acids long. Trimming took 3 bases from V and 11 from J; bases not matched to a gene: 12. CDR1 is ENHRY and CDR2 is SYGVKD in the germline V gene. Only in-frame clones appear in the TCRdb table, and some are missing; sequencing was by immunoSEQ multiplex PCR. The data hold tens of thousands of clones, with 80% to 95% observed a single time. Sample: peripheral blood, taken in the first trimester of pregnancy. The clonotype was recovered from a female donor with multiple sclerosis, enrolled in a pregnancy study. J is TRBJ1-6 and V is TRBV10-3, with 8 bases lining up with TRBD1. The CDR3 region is CAISDQGALIGAPLHF. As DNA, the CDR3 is TGTGCCATCAGTGACCAGGGGGCCTTGATTGGGGCACCCCTCCACTTT.